A single sample is the source of the 9 T cell receptor beta chains below, sequenced in a study of T cell changes during pregnancy in multiple sclerosis. Some clones are missing from TCRdb's copy, which holds only in-frame ones; the method was immunoSEQ multiplex PCR. The sample includes around 42,000 clones, around 90% seen only once; the top ten take roughly 1.8%. This material consisted of CD4+ T cells from peripheral blood mononuclear cells, taken after pregnancy. These receptors were taken from a female donor in good health, enrolled as a control in a pregnancy study.

The chain has TRBV6-6 and TRBJ1-1; D gene unclear. CDR1 and CDR2 (germline): MNHNY, SVGAGI (reference sequence). Trimming pared 2 bases from V and 4 bases from J, leaving 8 bases between. The CDR3 extends over 13 amino acids. The CDR3 region is CASSYNPRTEAFF. The CDR3 DNA reads TGTGCCAGCAGTTACAACCCGCGCACTGAAGCTTTCTTT.

The V and J genes are TRBV7-3 and TRBJ2-1; TRBD1 is a possible D gene (6 bases). This CDR3 is built from 16 residues. Between the trimmed V and J ends, which lost 4 bases and 8 bases, there was a span of 21 bases. Germline loops: CDR1 SGHTA, CDR2 FQGTGA. The CDR3 DNA is TGTGCCAGCAGCTCTCATCACCAACCAGGGGAATATGAGCAGTTCTTC. Its translation is CASSSHHQPGEYEQFF.

This chain uses TRBV15 with TRBJ2-1, with D possibly matching TRBD2 (6 bases). Germline V lookup: CDR1 LNHNV, CDR2 YYDKDF (reference sequence). Trimming shortened V by 0 bases and J by 10 bases, and 13 bases separated the two germline ends. The CDR3 loop spans 14 amino acids. The CDR3 nucleotides are TGTGCCACCAGCAGAGATTTGGGGGGAGGAGAGCAGTTCTTC. Amino acid sequence: CATSRDLGGGEQFF.

This chain connects TRBV10-3 to TRBJ1-5; D is uncertain. Trimming removed 0 bases from V and 5 bases from J, with 8 bases in between. The germline V gene has CDR1 ENHRY and CDR2 SYGVKD. The CDR3 has 14 residues. CDR3 nucleotides: TGTGCCATCAGTGAGTCTACTAGGGATCAGCCCCAGCATTTT. Its protein is CAISESTRDQPQHF.

This clone was seen only once. A read error may produce the germline difference seen at one junction end. The chain joins TRBV7-8 to TRBJ2-1, with a tentative D call TRBD1 (6 bases). Germline CDR1 reads SGHVS; CDR2 reads FQNEAQ. This CDR3 contains 14 residues. This CDR3 reads CVSSLGADRNEQFF. CDR3 nucleotide sequence: TGTGTCAGCAGCTTAGGGGCCGACAGGAATGAGCAGTTCTTC.

The chain couples TRBV19 to TRBJ1-4; a weak D match, TRBD1 (5 bases). Germline CDR1 LNHDA, CDR2 SQIVND (reference sequence). The CDR3 runs to 15 residues. V was pared by 3 bases and J by 8 bases, with 16 bases between. CDR3 region: CASSIDWQGGEKLFF. The CDR3 DNA reads as TGTGCCAGTAGTATCGATTGGCAGGGAGGGGAAAAACTGTTTTTT.

The rearrangement links TRBV10-3 to TRBJ2-3; weak D call: TRBD2 (6 bases). Germline CDR1 ENHRY, CDR2 SYGVKD. The CDR3 length is 22 residues. V was trimmed by 4 bases and J by 2 bases, leaving 34 bases between them. CDR3 sequence (DNA): TGTGCCATCAGTGGGCCACTACTCAGCGCGAAAAGGGACTCGCTATACACAGATACGCAGTATTTT. Residues: CAISGPLLSAKRDSLYTDTQYF.

The chain links TRBV13 to TRBJ1-2; perhaps TRBD1 as D (6 bases). This CDR3 spans 15 amino acids. The germline gives CDR1 PRHDT, CDR2 FYEKMQ (reference sequence). V shed 5 bases and J shed 5 bases, with 18 bases lying between them. The CDR3 sequence: CASSQLDRRLYGYTF. As DNA, the CDR3 is TGTGCCAGCAGCCAACTCGACAGGCGGCTTTATGGCTACACCTTC.

The count of this clone is one. The chain carries TRBV11-3 and TRBJ2-5, with D perhaps matching TRBD2 (6 bases). Germline V gene data show CDR1 as SGHNT and CDR2 as YENEEA. CDR3 length equals 13 residues. V was pared by 3 bases and J by 7 bases, with 12 bases between. DNA for the CDR3: TGTGCCAGCAGCTTTGGCGGGGTGGGGACCCAGTACTTC. This codes for CASSFGGVGTQYF.